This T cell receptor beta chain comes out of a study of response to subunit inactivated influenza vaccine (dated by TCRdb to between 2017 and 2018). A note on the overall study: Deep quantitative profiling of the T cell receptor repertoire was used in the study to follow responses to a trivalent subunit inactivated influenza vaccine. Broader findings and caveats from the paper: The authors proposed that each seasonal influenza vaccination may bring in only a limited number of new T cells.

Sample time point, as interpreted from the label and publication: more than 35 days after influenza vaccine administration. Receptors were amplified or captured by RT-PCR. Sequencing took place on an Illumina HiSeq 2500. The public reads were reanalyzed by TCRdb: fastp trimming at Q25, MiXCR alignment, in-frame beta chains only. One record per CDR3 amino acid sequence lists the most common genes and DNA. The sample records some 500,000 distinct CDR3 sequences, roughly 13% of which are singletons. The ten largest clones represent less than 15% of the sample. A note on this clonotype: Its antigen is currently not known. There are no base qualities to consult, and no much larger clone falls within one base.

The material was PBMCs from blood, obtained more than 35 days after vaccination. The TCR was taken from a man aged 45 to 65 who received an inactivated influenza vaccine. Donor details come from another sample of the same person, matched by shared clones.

The CDR3: CASSSTSGLSYEQYF. The DNA sequence is given as TGTGCCAGCAGCTCCACTAGCGGCCTATCCTACGAGCAGTACTTC. Recombination joined TRBV12-3 or TRBV12-4 with TRBJ2-7, with 8 central nucleotides matching TRBD2. V loses 6 bases at its end and J loses 1 base; junction bases beyond the gene matches: 8. There are 15 amino acids in the CDR3, from cysteine to phenylalanine inclusive. The CDR3 DNA has 45 bases and is translated from base 1.